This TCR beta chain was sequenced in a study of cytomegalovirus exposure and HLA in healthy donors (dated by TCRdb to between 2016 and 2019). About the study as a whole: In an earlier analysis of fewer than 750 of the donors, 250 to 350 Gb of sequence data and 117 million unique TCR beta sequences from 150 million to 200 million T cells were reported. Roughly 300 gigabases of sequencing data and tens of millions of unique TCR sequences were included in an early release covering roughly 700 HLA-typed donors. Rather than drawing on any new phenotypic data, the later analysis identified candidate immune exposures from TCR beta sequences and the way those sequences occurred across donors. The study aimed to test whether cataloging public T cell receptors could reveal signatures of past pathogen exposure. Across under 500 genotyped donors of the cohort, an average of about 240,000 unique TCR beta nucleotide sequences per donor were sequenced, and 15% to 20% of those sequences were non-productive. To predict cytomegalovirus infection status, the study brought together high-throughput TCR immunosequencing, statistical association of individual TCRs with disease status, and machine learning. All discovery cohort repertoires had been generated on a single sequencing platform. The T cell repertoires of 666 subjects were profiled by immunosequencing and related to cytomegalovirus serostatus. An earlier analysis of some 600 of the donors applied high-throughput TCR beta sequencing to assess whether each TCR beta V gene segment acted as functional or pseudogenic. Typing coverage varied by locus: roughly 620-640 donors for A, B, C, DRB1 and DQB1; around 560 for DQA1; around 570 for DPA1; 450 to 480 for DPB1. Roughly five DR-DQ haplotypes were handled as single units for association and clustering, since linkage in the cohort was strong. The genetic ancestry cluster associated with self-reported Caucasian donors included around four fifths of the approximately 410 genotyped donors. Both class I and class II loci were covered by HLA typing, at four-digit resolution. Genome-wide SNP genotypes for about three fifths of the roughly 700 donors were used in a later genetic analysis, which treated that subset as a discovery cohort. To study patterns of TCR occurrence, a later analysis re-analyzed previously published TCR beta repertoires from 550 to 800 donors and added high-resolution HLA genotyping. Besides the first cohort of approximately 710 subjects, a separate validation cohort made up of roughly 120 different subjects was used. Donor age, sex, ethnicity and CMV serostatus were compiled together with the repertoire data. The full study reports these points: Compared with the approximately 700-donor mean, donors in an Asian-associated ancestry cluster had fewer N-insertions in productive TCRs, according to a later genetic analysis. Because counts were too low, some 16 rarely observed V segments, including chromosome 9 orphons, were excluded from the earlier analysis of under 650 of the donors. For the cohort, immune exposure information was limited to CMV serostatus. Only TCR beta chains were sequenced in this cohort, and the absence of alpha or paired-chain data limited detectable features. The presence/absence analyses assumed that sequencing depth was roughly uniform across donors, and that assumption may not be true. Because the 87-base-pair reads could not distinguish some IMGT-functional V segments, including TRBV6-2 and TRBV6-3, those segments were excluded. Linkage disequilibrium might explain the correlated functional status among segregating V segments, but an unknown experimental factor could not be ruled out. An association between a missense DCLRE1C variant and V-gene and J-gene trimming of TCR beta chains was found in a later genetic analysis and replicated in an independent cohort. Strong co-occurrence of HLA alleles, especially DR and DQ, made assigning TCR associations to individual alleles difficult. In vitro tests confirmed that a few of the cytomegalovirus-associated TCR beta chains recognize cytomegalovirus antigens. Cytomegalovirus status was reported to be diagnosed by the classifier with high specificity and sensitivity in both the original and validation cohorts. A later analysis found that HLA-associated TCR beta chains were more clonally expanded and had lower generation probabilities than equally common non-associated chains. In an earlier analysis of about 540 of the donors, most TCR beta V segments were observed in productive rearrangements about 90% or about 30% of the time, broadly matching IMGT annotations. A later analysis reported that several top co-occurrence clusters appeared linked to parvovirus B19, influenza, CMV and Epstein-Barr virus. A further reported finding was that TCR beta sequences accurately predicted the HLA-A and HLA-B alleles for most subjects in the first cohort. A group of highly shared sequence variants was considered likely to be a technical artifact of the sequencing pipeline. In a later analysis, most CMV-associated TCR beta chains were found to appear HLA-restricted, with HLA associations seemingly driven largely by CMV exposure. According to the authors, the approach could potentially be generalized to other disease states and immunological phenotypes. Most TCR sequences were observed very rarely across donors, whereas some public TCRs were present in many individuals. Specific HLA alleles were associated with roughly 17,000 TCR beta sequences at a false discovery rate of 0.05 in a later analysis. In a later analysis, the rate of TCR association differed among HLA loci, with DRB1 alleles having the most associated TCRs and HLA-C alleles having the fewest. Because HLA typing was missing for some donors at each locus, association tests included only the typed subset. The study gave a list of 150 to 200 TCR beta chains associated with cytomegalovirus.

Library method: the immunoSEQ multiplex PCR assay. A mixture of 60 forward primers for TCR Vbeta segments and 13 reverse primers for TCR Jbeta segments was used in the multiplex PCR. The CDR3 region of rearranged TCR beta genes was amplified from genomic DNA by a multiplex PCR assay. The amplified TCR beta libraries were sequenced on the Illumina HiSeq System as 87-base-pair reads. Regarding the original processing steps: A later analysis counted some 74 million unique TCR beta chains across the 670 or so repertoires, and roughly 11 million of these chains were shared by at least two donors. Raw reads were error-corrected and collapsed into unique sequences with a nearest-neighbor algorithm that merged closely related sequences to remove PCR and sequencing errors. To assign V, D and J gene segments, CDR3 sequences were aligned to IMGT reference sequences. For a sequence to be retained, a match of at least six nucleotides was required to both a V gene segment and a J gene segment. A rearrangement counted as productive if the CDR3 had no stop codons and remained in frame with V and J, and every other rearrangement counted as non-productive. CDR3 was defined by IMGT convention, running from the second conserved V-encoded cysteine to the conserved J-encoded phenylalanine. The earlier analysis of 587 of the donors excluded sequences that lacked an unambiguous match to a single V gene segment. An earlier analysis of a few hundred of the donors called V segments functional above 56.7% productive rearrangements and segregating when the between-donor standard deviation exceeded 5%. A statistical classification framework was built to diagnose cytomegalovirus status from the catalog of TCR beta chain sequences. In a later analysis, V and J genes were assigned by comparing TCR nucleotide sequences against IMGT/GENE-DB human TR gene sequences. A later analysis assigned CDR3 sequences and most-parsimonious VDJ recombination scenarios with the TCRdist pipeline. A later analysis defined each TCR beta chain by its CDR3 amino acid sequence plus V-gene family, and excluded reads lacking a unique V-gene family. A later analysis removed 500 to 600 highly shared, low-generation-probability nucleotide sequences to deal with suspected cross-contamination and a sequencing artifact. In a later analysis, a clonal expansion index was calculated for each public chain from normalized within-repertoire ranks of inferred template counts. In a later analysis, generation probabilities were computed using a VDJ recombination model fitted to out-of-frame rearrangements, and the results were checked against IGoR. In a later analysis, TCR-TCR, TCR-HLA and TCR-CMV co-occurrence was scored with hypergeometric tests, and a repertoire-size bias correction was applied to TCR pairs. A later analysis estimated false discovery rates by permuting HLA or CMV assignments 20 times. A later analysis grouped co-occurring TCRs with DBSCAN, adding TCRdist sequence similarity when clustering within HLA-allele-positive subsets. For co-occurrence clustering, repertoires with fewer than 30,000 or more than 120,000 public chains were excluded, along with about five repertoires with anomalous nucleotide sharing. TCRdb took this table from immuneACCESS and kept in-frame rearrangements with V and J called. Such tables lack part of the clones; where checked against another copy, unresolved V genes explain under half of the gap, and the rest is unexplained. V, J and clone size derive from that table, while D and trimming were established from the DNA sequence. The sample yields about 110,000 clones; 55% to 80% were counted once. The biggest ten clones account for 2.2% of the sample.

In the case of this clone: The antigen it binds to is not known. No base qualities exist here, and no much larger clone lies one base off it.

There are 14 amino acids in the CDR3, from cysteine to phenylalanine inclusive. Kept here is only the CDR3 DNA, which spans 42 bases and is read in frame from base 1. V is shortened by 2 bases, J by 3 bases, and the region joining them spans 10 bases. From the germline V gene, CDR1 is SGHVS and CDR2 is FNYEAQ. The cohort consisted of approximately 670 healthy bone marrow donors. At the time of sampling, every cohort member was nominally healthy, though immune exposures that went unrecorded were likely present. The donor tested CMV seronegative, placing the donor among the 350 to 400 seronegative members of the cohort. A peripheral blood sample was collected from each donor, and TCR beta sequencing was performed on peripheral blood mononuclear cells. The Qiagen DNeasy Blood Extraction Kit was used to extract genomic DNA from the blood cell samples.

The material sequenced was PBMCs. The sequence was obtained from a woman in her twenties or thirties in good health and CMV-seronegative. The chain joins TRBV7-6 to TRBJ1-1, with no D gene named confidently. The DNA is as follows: TGTGCCAGCAGCTTACTCGGCAGGTACACTGAAGCTTTCTTT. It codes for CASSLLGRYTEAFF.